Each of the 20 T cell receptor beta chains below was sequenced from the same sample in a study of OX40 agonist ivuxolimab in advanced cancers. Libraries were prepared by immunoSEQ multiplex PCR; TCRdb keeps only in-frame clonotypes and omits some of them. The sample shows roughly 46,000 clones, 89% of them seen only once. Material: CD4+ or CD8+ T cells sorted from blood, obtained in a trial of the OX40 agonist ivuxolimab. The receptors originated from an adult with an advanced solid tumor such as melanoma, head and neck, liver or kidney cancer.

The chain combines TRBV4-1 with TRBJ1-2; tentative D call: TRBD1 (5 bases). Germline V gives CDR1 MGHRA, CDR2 YSYEKL. The CDR3 spans 15 residues. V was clipped by 1 base and J by 2 bases, with 11 bases between them. CDR3 bases: TGCGCCAGCAGCCAAGTGGGGGTCGTCAACTATGGCTACACCTTC. Protein sequence: CASSQVGVVNYGYTF.

The chain recombines TRBV4-3 with TRBJ1-2, with unresolved D. Trimming took 0 bases from V and 6 from J, leaving 17 bases between them. Germline CDR1 reads LGHNA; CDR2 reads YSLEER. The CDR3 is 16 residues long. CDR3: CASSQDQDLHTHGYTF. CDR3 DNA sequence: TGCGCCAGCAGCCAAGATCAGGACTTACACACTCATGGCTACACCTTC.

CDR3 amino acids: CASSAAIAGGEQYF. In nucleotides, the CDR3 is TGTGCCAGCAGCGCCGCGATAGCGGGGGGCGAGCAGTACTTC. The V call is TRBV7-9, the J call TRBJ2-7; 10 nucleotides align to TRBD2. The CDR3 runs to 14 residues. Unmatched junction bases numbered 7, after V lost 5 bases and J lost 6 bases. Germline V CDR1 and CDR2: SEHNR, FQNEAQ (reference sequence).

This chain joins TRBV6-5 and TRBJ2-2; D is unclear. The V gene lost 2 bases and the J gene lost 4 bases, with 2 bases spanning the gap. The germline CDR1 and CDR2 sequences are MNHEY and SVGAGI. This CDR3 comprises 12 residues. The CDR3 reads CASSYSTGELFF. The CDR3 DNA follows: TGTGCCAGCAGTTACAGCACCGGGGAGCTGTTTTTT.

The V call is TRBV28, the J call TRBJ2-7, with 9 bases that match TRBD1. J lost 1 base, V lost 4 bases, and 8 bases had no gene match. In germline, CDR1 is MDHEN, CDR2 SYDVKM. This CDR3 is built from 16 residues. The CDR3 coding sequence is TGTGCCAGCAGTTCCCGCGGAGGACAGGGGTCCTACGAGCAGTACTTC. Translated, it gives CASSSRGGQGSYEQYF.

This clone was seen just once. The rearrangement uses TRBV28 and TRBJ1-3, with D maybe TRBD1 (5 bases). Germline CDR1 is MDHEN and CDR2 is SYDVKM. The V end lost 2 bases, the J end lost 4 bases, and 9 bases lay between the germline ends. The CDR3 spans 14 residues. The CDR3 loop reads CASSLDGGGNTIYF. CDR3 in DNA: TGTGCCAGCAGTTTAGACGGGGGGGGAAACACCATATATTTT.

The rearrangement uses TRBV9 and TRBJ1-1, with 8 bases identical to TRBD1. CDR3 length equals 13 residues. In germline, CDR1 is SGDLS, CDR2 YYNGEE. Trimming cost V 5 bases and J 1 base; bases outside gene matches: 1. The CDR3 protein is CASSGQGNTEAFF. The CDR3 DNA reads TGTGCCAGCAGTGGACAGGGGAACACTGAAGCTTTCTTT.

In DNA, the CDR3 is TGTGCCAGCAGCGGGCCCAACAATGAGCAGTTCTTC. This gives the protein CASSGPNNEQFF. The J gene is TRBJ2-1, the V gene TRBV9; no clear D gene. Germline V lookup: CDR1 SGDLS, CDR2 YYNGEE. This CDR3 is built from 12 residues. The V gene lost 3 bases and the J gene lost 5 bases, with 6 bases spanning the gap.

This clone was seen only once. The sample carries other DNA sequences with the same CDR3. The chain couples TRBV7-9 to TRBJ2-7; D may be TRBD2 (6 bases). The CDR3 length is 14 residues. Trimming removed 3 bases from V and 3 bases from J, with 12 bases in between. From germline, CDR1 is SEHNR and CDR2 FQNEAQ (reference sequence). The CDR3 DNA follows: TGTGCCAGCAGCTTTGGCGGGGCCGACTACGAGCAGTACTTC. Protein product: CASSFGGADYEQYF.

The chain combines TRBV15 with TRBJ2-7; 9 bases fit TRBD1. The CDR3 loop spans 17 amino acids. The V gene end was trimmed by 0 bases and the J gene end by 2 bases; junction bases not matched to a gene: 8. Germline lookup yields CDR1 LNHNV and CDR2 YYDKDF (reference sequence). The CDR3 protein is CATSRDEGQGKPYEQYF. The CDR3 bases are TGTGCCACCAGCAGAGACGAGGGACAGGGTAAGCCCTACGAGCAGTACTTC.

This clone has only one observation. The chain has TRBV6-5 and TRBJ2-7, with a weak D call TRBD1 (5 bases). The ends were cut back, 4 bases at V and 7 bases at J, with 14 bases in the middle. The CDR3 loop spans 13 amino acids. The V gene's germline CDR1 is MNHEY and CDR2 SVGAGI. This chain's CDR3 is CASSSQGPLEQYF. In DNA form, the CDR3 reads TGTGCCAGCAGTTCTCAGGGCCCGCTGGAGCAGTACTTC.

This chain joins TRBV6-6 and TRBJ1-1; no reliable D call. The CDR3 runs 15 residues. Germline V gene sequence: CDR1 MNHNY, CDR2 SVGAGI (reference sequence). V lost 7 bases and J lost 0, with 15 bases in between. The CDR3 loop is CASILREKMNTEAFF. The CDR3 DNA reads TGTGCCAGCATCCTTCGGGAGAAAATGAACACTGAAGCTTTCTTT.

This clone occurred a few times. J is TRBJ2-7 and V is TRBV7-6; 11 bases match TRBD2. Germline CDR1 reads SGHVS; CDR2 reads FNYEAQ. J gave up 1 base and V 5 bases, and 4 bases lay outside the gene matches. The CDR3 runs 15 residues. CDR3 residues: CASSRTSGPSYEQYF. CDR3 bases: TGTGCCAGCAGCCGGACTAGCGGGCCTTCCTACGAGCAGTACTTC.

The chain carries TRBV13 and TRBJ1-6; D unclear. Trimming stripped 7 bases from V and 10 bases from J, with 11 bases between. Per germline, CDR1 PRHDT and CDR2 FYEKMQ (reference sequence). There are 12 residues in the CDR3. This CDR3 reads CASTHGGSPLHF. The CDR3 coding sequence is TGTGCCAGCACCCACGGTGGCTCACCCCTCCACTTT.

The chain uses TRBV2 and TRBJ1-1; 9 bases are a match to TRBD1. Trimming cost V 5 bases and J 0 bases; bases outside gene matches: 10. Germline V gives CDR1 SNHLY, CDR2 FYNNEI. This CDR3 contains 17 residues. The CDR3 DNA is TGTGCCAGCAGTCGCGAAGGTACAGGGGGCATGAACACTGAAGCTTTCTTT. Amino acid sequence: CASSREGTGGMNTEAFF.

The CDR3 sequence is CATSLGGGTGELFF. CDR3 DNA: TGTGCCACCTCCTTGGGGGGGGGCACCGGGGAGCTGTTTTTT. The rearrangement uses TRBV27 and TRBJ2-2, with 7 bases lining up with TRBD2. The CDR3 extends over 14 amino acids. V lost 10 bases, J lost 4 bases, and 9 bases stayed unmatched. Germline values: CDR1 MNHEY, CDR2 SMNVEV (reference sequence).

V and J are TRBV4-2 and TRBJ2-3; 8 nucleotides match TRBD1. The CDR3 has 15 amino acids. Germline V gene lookup returns CDR1 LGHNA and CDR2 YNFKEQ. With V trimmed by 0 bases and J by 1 base, 0 bases remained unmatched. CDR3 coding DNA: TGTGCCAGCAGCCAAGAGGACAGGGGCACAGATACGCAGTATTTT. It codes for CASSQEDRGTDTQYF.

This chain uses TRBV28 with TRBJ2-3, with 10 bases lining up with TRBD1. Trimming at V came to 2 bases and at J to 5 bases, leaving 10 bases not matched to a gene. The CDR3 has 17 amino acids. Germline CDR1 is MDHEN and CDR2 is SYDVKM. The CDR3 loop reads CASSLPGQGEMGDTQYF. The CDR3 DNA follows: TGTGCCAGCAGTTTACCCGGACAGGGGGAAATGGGAGATACGCAGTATTTT.

The chain couples TRBV7-9 to TRBJ2-2; 9 bases match TRBD1. Per germline, CDR1 SEHNR and CDR2 FQNEAQ (reference sequence). V lost 1 base, J lost 5 bases, and 11 bases stayed unmatched. This CDR3 is 18 amino acids long. CDR3 DNA: TGTGCCAGCAGCTTAGACCCGGGACAGGGTGTTTGGACCGGGGAGCTGTTTTTT. Protein: CASSLDPGQGVWTGELFF.

This clone occurred a few times. The chain uses TRBV27 and TRBJ2-3; 10 positions match TRBD1. The CDR3 is 14 residues long. Germline CDR1 and CDR2: MNHEY and SMNVEV (reference sequence). The V segment lost 6 bases and the J segment 4 bases; nucleotides outside the gene matches: 4. Here the CDR3 DNA reads TGTGCCAGCAGCCTAGGACAGGGGGCAGATACGCAGTATTTT. It is translated as CASSLGQGADTQYF.